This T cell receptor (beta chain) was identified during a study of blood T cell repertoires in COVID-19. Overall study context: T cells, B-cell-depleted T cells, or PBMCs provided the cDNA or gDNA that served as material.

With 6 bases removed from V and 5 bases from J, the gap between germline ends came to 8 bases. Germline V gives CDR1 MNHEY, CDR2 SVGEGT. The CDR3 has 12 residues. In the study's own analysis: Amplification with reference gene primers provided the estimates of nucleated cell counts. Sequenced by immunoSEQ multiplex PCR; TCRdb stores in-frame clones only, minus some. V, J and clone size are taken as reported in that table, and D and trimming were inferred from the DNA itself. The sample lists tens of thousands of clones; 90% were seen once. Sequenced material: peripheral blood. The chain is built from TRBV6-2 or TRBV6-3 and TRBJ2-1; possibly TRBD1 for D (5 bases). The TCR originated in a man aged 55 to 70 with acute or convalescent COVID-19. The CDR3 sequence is CASSLGDNEQFF. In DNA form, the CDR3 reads TGTGCCAGCAGCCTAGGGGACAATGAGCAGTTCTTC.